The next 13 T cell receptor beta chains were all read from a single sample in a study of spatial heterogeneity in lung cancer. TCRdb re-derived calls from the 5' RACE reads in MiXCR, one entry per CDR3 protein. The data hold about 80,000 distinct CDR3 sequences, with approximately 20% observed a single time. Time point defined: sample taken at primary tumor resection. TCRs were sequenced from unsorted whole RNA of tumor, nontumor lung or PBMC. This material consisted of PBMCs, taken at surgery. The receptors were sampled from a male donor with early-stage non-small cell lung cancer.

The table lists this clonotype with a few counts. The chain has TRBV7-3 and TRBJ2-1, with a weak D call TRBD2 (5 bases). The CDR3 loop spans 15 amino acids. The germline V gene encodes CDR1 SGHTA and CDR2 FQGTGA. The V end lost 1 base, the J end lost 2 bases, and 9 bases lay between the germline ends. For the CDR3, the DNA is TGTGCCAGCAGCTTAAGTTGGACTCCCTACAATGAGCAGTTCTTC. This gives the protein CASSLSWTPYNEQFF.

V is TRBV20-1 and J is TRBJ2-7; weak D call: TRBD2 (6 bases). V was pared by 3 bases and J by 7 bases, with 16 bases between. Germline V lookup: CDR1 DFQATT, CDR2 SNEGSKA (reference sequence). The CDR3 has 13 residues. CDR3 coding DNA: TGCAGTGCTAGGCGGGGCCTGGCTACTGAGCAGTACTTC. It yields the protein CSARRGLATEQYF.

There are a few counts of this clonotype. The V call is TRBV6-5, the J call TRBJ2-3, with 9 bases matching TRBD2. Trimming took 0 bases from V and 4 from J; bases not matched to a gene: 5. There are 16 residues in the CDR3. The V gene's germline CDR1 is MNHEY and CDR2 SVGAGI. CDR3: CASSYSGGGAADTQYF. The CDR3, as DNA: TGTGCCAGCAGTTACTCCGGCGGGGGGGCAGCAGATACGCAGTATTTT.

This clonotype has more than one count but fewer than ten. The chain carries TRBV20-1 and TRBJ1-5; 12 bases agree with TRBD1. The CDR3 contains 14 residues. The germline gives CDR1 DFQATT, CDR2 SNEGSKA (reference sequence). Unmatched junction bases numbered 4, after V lost 6 bases and J lost 4 bases. The CDR3 sequence: CSAPGQGANQPQHF. The CDR3, as DNA: TGCAGTGCCCCGGGACAGGGGGCAAATCAGCCCCAGCATTTT.

V usage is TRBV18 and J usage is TRBJ1-6, with D tentatively TRBD1 (6 bases). The CDR3 has 14 residues. V gave up 1 base and J gave up 10 bases, with 11 bases separating them. The germline V gene encodes CDR1 KGHSH and CDR2 LQKENI. CDR3 residues: CASSPREGDSPLHF. The CDR3 DNA reads TGTGCCAGCTCACCACGAGAGGGGGACTCACCCCTCCACTTT.

The V gene is TRBV28, the J gene TRBJ2-1; the match to TRBD2 covers 7 bases. The CDR3 totals 17 residues. CDR1 and CDR2 from the germline V gene are MDHEN and SYDVKM. V shed 4 bases and J 5 bases; nucleotides not matched to a gene: 14. The CDR3 loop reads CASSSAKSGKYHNEQFF. The CDR3 DNA reads TGTGCCAGCAGTTCCGCGAAGAGCGGGAAATACCACAATGAGCAGTTCTTC.

This clonotype was seen a handful of times. The chain uses TRBV20-1 and TRBJ2-3; the match to TRBD2 covers 10 bases. CDR1 is DFQATT and CDR2 is SNEGSKA in the germline V gene (reference sequence). The CDR3 length is 15 residues. V lost 4 bases and J lost 3; bases outside the gene matches: 7. The CDR3 bases are TGCAGTGCTATCCCTAGCGGGAGTGAGACAGATACGCAGTATTTT. Protein sequence: CSAIPSGSETDTQYF.

Only a few counts were recorded for this clonotype. The CDR3 bases are TGTGCCAGCAGCCCCCCCGGGATCCAAGAGACCCAGTACTTC. Its translation: CASSPPGIQETQYF. The rearrangement links TRBV7-2 to TRBJ2-5, with D maybe TRBD2 (5 bases). The CDR3 covers 14 residues. With 5 bases removed from V and 1 base from J, the gap between germline ends came to 11 bases. The germline V gene encodes CDR1 SGHTA and CDR2 FQGNSA.

The sample holds a few counts of this clonotype. This chain links TRBV7-3 with TRBJ1-1; D remains unclear. The germline gives CDR1 SGHTA, CDR2 FQGTGA. Trimming stripped 5 bases from V and 0 bases from J, with 7 bases between. This CDR3 spans 13 amino acids. As DNA, the CDR3 is TGTGCCAGCAGCCCCAACTTGAACACTGAAGCTTTCTTT. It codes for CASSPNLNTEAFF.

This sequence joins TRBV2 and TRBJ2-1; 8 bases agree with TRBD2. With V trimmed by 2 bases and J by 0 bases, 6 bases remained unmatched. The germline V gene has CDR1 SNHLY and CDR2 FYNNEI. The CDR3 consists of 17 residues. This chain's CDR3 is CASSERLAGISYNEQFF. In DNA form, the CDR3 reads TGTGCCAGCAGTGAAAGGCTAGCGGGCATCTCCTACAATGAGCAGTTCTTC.

The chain links TRBV7-2 to TRBJ1-5; D call uncertain. Germline CDR1 is SGHTA and CDR2 is FQGNSA. CDR3 length: 13 residues. Trimming pared 8 bases from V and 3 bases from J, leaving 11 bases between. CDR3 in amino acids: CASCSAFNQPQHF. DNA for the CDR3: TGTGCCAGCTGCAGCGCCTTCAATCAGCCCCAGCATTTT.

This clonotype was detected a few times. This chain connects TRBV2 to TRBJ2-3; D ambiguous. The germline V gene encodes CDR1 SNHLY and CDR2 FYNNEI. The CDR3 has 11 amino acids. The V and J ends lost 7 bases and 1 base respectively, with 3 bases between them. In DNA, the CDR3 is TGTGCCAGCATGGGCACAGATACGCAGTATTTT. Its translation: CASMGTDTQYF.

The V and J genes are TRBV25-1 and TRBJ2-5, with TRBD1 identical over 11 bases. The CDR3 sequence is 15 residues long. Germline V gene lookup returns CDR1 MGHDK and CDR2 SYGVNS. Trimming cost V 9 bases and J 1 base; bases outside gene matches: 7. The CDR3 nucleotides read TGTGCCAGGAGGACAGGGGGCGATTCCCAAGAGACCCAGTACTTC. The encoded protein is CARRTGGDSQETQYF.